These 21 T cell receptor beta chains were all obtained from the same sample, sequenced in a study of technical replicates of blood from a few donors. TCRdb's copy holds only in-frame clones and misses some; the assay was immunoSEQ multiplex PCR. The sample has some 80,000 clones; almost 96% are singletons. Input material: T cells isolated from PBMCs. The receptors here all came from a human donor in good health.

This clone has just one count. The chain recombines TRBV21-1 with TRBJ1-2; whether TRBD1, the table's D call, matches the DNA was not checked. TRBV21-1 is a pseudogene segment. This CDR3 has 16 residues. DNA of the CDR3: TGTGCCAGCAGCAATCCAACAGGGGGCGAGAACTATGGCTACACCTTC. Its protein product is CASSNPTGGENYGYTF.

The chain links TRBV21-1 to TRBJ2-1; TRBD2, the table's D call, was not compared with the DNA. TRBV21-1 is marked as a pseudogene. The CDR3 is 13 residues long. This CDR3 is CASRPAGHNEQFF. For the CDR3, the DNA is TGTGCCAGCAGGCCAGCGGGCCACAATGAGCAGTTCTTC.

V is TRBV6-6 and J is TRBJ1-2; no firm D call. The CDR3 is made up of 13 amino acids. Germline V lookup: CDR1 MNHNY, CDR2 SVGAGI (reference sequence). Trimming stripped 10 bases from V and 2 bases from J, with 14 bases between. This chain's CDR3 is CAIQTSLNYGYTF. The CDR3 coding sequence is TGTGCCATCCAAACCAGTTTGAACTATGGCTACACCTTC.

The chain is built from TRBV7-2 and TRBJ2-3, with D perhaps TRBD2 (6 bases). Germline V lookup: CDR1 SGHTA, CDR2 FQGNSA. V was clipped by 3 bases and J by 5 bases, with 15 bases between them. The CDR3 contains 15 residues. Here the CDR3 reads CASSLGRLSGDTQYF. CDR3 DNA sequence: TGTGCCAGCAGCTTGGGGAGGTTGTCGGGAGATACGCAGTATTTT.

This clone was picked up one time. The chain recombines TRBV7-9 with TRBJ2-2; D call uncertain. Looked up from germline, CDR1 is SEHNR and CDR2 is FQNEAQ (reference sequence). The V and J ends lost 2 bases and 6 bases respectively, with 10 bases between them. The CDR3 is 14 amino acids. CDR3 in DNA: TGTGCCAGCAGCTTACTCCGGAGTGCCGGGGAGCTGTTTTTT. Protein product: CASSLLRSAGELFF.

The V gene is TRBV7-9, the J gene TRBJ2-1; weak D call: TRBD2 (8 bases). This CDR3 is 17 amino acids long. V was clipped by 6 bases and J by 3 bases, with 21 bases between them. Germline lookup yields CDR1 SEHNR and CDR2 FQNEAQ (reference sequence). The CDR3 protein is CASSSGKGAGGYNEQFF. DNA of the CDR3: TGTGCCAGCAGTTCCGGGAAGGGGGCGGGAGGCTACAATGAGCAGTTCTTC.

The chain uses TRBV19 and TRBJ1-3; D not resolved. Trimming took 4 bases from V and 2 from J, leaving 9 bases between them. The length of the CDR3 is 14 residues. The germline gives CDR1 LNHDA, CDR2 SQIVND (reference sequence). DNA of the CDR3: TGTGCCAGTAGTAAATTCACAGCTGGAAACACCATATATTTT. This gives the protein CASSKFTAGNTIYF.

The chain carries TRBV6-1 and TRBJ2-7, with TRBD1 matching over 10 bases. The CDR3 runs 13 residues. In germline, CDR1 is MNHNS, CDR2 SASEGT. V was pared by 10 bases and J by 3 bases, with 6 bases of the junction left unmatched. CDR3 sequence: CATGGTGVYEQYF. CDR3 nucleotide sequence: TGTGCCACCGGCGGGACAGGGGTCTACGAGCAGTACTTC.

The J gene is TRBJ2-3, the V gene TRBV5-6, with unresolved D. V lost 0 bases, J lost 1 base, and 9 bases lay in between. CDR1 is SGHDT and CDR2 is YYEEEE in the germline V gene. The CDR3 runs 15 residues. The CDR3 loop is CASSLETTGTDTQYF. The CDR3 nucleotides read TGTGCCAGCAGCTTGGAGACAACCGGCACAGATACGCAGTATTTT.

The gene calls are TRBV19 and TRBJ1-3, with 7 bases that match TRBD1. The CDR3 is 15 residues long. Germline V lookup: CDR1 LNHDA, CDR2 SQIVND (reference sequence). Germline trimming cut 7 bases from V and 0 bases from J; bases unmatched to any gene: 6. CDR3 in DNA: TGTGCCAGTAAGGAGACAGGGTACTCTGGAAACACCATATATTTT. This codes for CASKETGYSGNTIYF.

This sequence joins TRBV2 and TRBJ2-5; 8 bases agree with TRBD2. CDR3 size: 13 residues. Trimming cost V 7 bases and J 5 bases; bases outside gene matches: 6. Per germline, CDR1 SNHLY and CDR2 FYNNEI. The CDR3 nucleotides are TGTGCCAGCAATCGAGCGGGAGTTGAGACCCAGTACTTC. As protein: CASNRAGVETQYF.

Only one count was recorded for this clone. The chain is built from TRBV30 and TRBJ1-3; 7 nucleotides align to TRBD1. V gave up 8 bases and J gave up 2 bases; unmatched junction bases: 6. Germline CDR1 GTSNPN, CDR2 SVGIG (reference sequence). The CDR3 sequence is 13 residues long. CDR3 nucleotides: TGTGCCCATGAACAGGGGACTGGAAACACCATATATTTT. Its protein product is CAHEQGTGNTIYF.

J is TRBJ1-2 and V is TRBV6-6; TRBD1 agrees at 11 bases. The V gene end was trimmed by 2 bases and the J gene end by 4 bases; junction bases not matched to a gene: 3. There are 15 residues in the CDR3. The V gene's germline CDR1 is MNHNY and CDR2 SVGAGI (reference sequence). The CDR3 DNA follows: TGTGCCAGCAGTTACCTCGGGACAGGGGGCTATGGCTACACCTTC. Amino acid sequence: CASSYLGTGGYGYTF.

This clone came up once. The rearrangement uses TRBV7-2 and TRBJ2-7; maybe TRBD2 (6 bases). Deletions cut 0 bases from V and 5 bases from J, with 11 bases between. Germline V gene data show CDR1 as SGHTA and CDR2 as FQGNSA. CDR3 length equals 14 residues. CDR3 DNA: TGTGCCAGCAGCTTAGCCCGGACTATCCACGAGCAGTACTTC. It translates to CASSLARTIHEQYF.

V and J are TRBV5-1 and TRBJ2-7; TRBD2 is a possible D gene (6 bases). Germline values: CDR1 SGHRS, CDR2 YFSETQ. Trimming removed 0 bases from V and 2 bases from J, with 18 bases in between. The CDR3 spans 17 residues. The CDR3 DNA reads TGCGCCAGCAGCTTGGGGGTACTTGGGACTGTTACCTACGAGCAGTACTTC. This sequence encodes CASSLGVLGTVTYEQYF.

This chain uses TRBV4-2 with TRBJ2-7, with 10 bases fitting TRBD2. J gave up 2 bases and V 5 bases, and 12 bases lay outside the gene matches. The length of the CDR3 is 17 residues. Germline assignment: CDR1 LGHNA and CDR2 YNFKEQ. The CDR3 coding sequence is TGTGCCAGCAGCATAAGTTATAGCGGGAGGCCCGCCTACGAGCAGTACTTC. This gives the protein CASSISYSGRPAYEQYF.

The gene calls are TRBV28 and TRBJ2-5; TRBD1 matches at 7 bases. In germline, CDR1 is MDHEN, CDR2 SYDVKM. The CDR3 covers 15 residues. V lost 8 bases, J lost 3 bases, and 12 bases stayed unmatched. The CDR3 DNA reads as TGTGCCAGCGGAATTGGTCCCGGGACAGAAGAGACCCAGTACTTC. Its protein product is CASGIGPGTEETQYF.

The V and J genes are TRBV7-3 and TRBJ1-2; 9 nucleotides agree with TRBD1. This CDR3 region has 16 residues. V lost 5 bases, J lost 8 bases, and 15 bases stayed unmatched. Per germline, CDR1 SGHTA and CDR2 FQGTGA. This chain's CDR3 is CASSPGQGVSTRGYTF. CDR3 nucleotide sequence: TGTGCCAGCAGCCCGGGACAGGGAGTGTCCACCCGCGGCTACACCTTC.

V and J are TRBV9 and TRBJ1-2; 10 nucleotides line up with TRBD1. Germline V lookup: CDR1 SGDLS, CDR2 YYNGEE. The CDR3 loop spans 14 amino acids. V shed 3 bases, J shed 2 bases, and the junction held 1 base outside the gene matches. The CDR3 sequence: CASSGDRGNYGYTF. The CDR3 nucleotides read TGTGCCAGCAGCGGGGACAGGGGCAACTATGGCTACACCTTC.

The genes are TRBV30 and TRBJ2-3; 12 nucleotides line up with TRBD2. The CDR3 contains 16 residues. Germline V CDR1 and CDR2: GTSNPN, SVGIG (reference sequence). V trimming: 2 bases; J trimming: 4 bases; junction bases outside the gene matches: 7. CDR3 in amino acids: CAWSYWTSGTADTQYF. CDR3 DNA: TGTGCCTGGAGTTACTGGACTAGCGGGACCGCAGATACGCAGTATTTT.

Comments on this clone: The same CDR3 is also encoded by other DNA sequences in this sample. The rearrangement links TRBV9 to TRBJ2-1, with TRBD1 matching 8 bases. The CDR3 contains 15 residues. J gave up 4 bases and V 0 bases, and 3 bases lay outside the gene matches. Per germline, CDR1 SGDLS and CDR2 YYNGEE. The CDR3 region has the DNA TGTGCCAGCAGCGTAGCCGGGACAGGTTACAATGAGCAGTTCTTC. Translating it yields CASSVAGTGYNEQFF.